The T cell receptor (beta chain) under discussion was sequenced for a study of CD8 T cells in ankylosing spondylitis. Study-wide points: There was a TCR beta motif, made of 7 or 8 highly homologous variants, that appeared characteristic of ankylosing spondylitis blood. Peripheral blood held disease-linked clones only at relatively low frequency, and these were CD8+.

TCRdb processed the 5' RACE reads anew with MiXCR; each CDR3 protein has one entry. The table has 670,000 or so distinct CDR3 sequences, around 20% seen once. V lost 3 bases and J 1 base, leaving 10 bases between the germline ends. This CDR3 region has 16 residues. The V gene's germline CDR1 is SGHVS and CDR2 FQNEAQ. A remark on this clonotype: Its target is not known.

The V and J genes are TRBV7-8 and TRBJ1-6; D not resolved. This TCR came from a male donor with ankylosing spondylitis. Sequencing used blood, either unsorted or a sorted T cell fraction (not recorded which). DNA for the CDR3: TGTGCCAGCAGCTTGCGGGGAACATCCTATAATTCACCCCTCCACTTT. Protein product: CASSLRGTSYNSPLHF.